The 23 T cell receptor beta chains below all came from one sample that was sequenced in a study of T cell clonotyping in hematopoietic cell transplantation. TCRdb keeps only in-frame clones here, not all; method: immunoSEQ multiplex PCR. Counted here are roughly 13,000 clones, approximately 92% occurring once; the ten biggest clones make up approximately 1.1%. Sequencing was done on a sample of peripheral blood mononuclear cells. The receptors were sampled from a man younger than 45 in good health. Some clones in this sample may be carry-over from other donors' samples.

V gene TRBV27 combines with J gene TRBJ2-7; perhaps TRBD2 as D (6 bases). Germline CDR1 is MNHEY and CDR2 is SMNVEV (reference sequence). V lost 0 bases and J 3 bases, leaving 12 bases between the germline ends. CDR3 length: 15 amino acids. CDR3 sequence (DNA): TGTGCCAGCAGTTTATCGGGGGGTATTCGCTACGAGCAGTACTTC. Translation: CASSLSGGIRYEQYF.

V usage is TRBV4-1 and J usage is TRBJ2-2; D possibly corresponds to TRBD1 (6 bases). The V end lost 0 bases, the J end lost 6 bases, and 11 bases lay between the germline ends. The CDR3 contains 15 residues. The V gene's germline CDR1 is MGHRA and CDR2 YSYEKL. The DNA for the CDR3 is TGCGCCAGCAGCCAAGATCTTCAGGGGTCCGGGGAGCTGTTTTTT. Protein sequence: CASSQDLQGSGELFF.

The chain uses TRBV2 and TRBJ1-2; TRBD1 might be the D (6 bases). Trimming stripped 1 base from V and 3 bases from J, with 9 bases between. The CDR3 length is 14 residues. The germline V gene encodes CDR1 SNHLY and CDR2 FYNNEI. For the CDR3, the DNA is TGTGCCAGCAGTGAAGGGGGGCTGGACTATGGCTACACCTTC. Protein product: CASSEGGLDYGYTF.

J is TRBJ1-2 and V is TRBV5-6; D gene ambiguous. The CDR3 extends over 13 amino acids. V dropped 4 bases and J dropped 5 bases, with 12 bases sitting between them. Germline CDR1 reads SGHDT; CDR2 reads YYEEEE. CDR3 sequence (DNA): TGTGCCAGCAGCACCGGACCGCAGTATGGCTACACCTTC. As protein: CASSTGPQYGYTF.

The chain recombines TRBV2 with TRBJ1-1; D remains ambiguous. Between the trimmed V and J ends, which lost 7 bases and 0 bases, there was a span of 12 bases. CDR1 and CDR2 (germline): SNHLY, FYNNEI. The CDR3 runs 14 residues. In DNA form, the CDR3 reads TGTGCCAGCACTGACCGAAGTCTGAACACTGAAGCTTTCTTT. This encodes CASTDRSLNTEAFF. The whole variable domain, remainder taken from reference TRBV2 and TRBJ1-1, is EPEVTQTPSHQVTQMGQEVILRCVPISNHLYFYWYRQILGQKVEFLVSFYNNEISEKSEIFDDQFSVERPDGSNFTLKIRSTKLEDSAMYFCASTDRSLNTEAFFGQGTRLTVV.

V usage is TRBV27 and J usage is TRBJ2-7; D is tentatively TRBD1 or TRBD2 (5 bases each). The germline V and J ends were trimmed by 2 bases and 1 base, with 6 bases remaining between them. This CDR3 region has 13 residues. CDR1 is MNHEY, CDR2 SMNVEV, per germline (reference sequence). The CDR3 loop is CASSLGGSYEQYF. The CDR3 nucleotides read TGTGCCAGCAGTTTAGGGGGTTCCTACGAGCAGTACTTC.

The count of this clone is one. The rearrangement links TRBV14 to TRBJ1-6; D is undetermined. CDR3 length: 14 residues. V lost 2 bases, J lost 2 bases, and 4 bases lay in between. In germline, CDR1 is SGHDN, CDR2 FVKESK. The CDR3 spells CASSQQTYNSPLHF. The CDR3 DNA is TGTGCCAGCAGCCAACAGACCTATAATTCACCCCTCCACTTT.

The chain couples TRBV7-9 to TRBJ1-1, with TRBD1 as a possible D gene (5 bases). The CDR3 runs to 13 residues. The V and J ends lost 1 base and 6 bases respectively, with 9 bases between them. CDR1 SEHNR and CDR2 FQNEAQ come from the germline V gene (reference sequence). The CDR3 loop is CASSLGGKAEAFF. The CDR3 DNA is TGTGCCAGCAGCTTAGGGGGGAAAGCTGAAGCTTTCTTT.

The chain uses TRBV19 and TRBJ2-6; 7 bases map to TRBD2. CDR3 length: 16 residues. J was trimmed by 0 bases and V by 4 bases; bases with no gene match: 3. Germline CDR1 is LNHDA and CDR2 is SQIVND (reference sequence). CDR3 sequence reads: CASSTSGRSGANVLTF. The CDR3 DNA sequence: TGTGCCAGTAGTACTAGCGGACGCTCTGGGGCCAACGTCCTGACTTTC. The full variable domain, its missing parts supplied by reference TRBV19 and TRBJ2-6, is DGGITQSPKYLFRKEGQNVTLSCEQNLNHDAMYWYRQDPGQGLRLIYYSQIVNDFQKGDIAEGYSVSREKKESFPLTVTSAQKNPTAFYLCASSTSGRSGANVLTFGAGSRLTVL.

The V call is TRBV6-1, the J call TRBJ1-1; D not certain. The V end was cut by 6 bases, the J end by 1 base, with 12 bases between. Germline V gives CDR1 MNHNS, CDR2 SASEGT. This CDR3 comprises 14 residues. This CDR3 is CASSQRGTNTEAFF. The CDR3 nucleotides read TGTGCCAGCAGCCAACGGGGAACGAACACTGAAGCTTTCTTT.

This chain uses TRBV9 with TRBJ2-5, with 10 bases identical to TRBD1. The CDR3 has 14 amino acids. V was pared by 9 bases and J by 2 bases, with 7 bases of the junction left unmatched. The germline V gene encodes CDR1 SGDLS and CDR2 YYNGEE. CDR3 sequence: CAMCPGQGQETQYF. DNA for the CDR3: TGTGCCATGTGTCCGGGACAGGGGCAAGAGACCCAGTACTTC.

The rearrangement links TRBV2 to TRBJ2-5; D is possibly TRBD1 or TRBD2 (5 bases each). The germline V gene has CDR1 SNHLY and CDR2 FYNNEI. Between the trimmed V and J ends, which lost 7 bases and 3 bases, there was a span of 21 bases. This CDR3 comprises 16 residues. CDR3 coding DNA: TGTGCCAGCATCCTCCTCCAGGGACGGATAGAAGAGACCCAGTACTTC. Amino acid sequence: CASILLQGRIEETQYF.

This chain joins TRBV25-1 and TRBJ1-5, with D uncertain. Per the germline V gene, CDR1 is MGHDK and CDR2 is SYGVNS. The CDR3 is 15 residues long. Trimming stripped 4 bases from V and 7 bases from J, with 17 bases between. The CDR3 coding sequence is TGTGCCAGCAGTGGAAGAACAGACCATCGGCAGCCCCAGCATTTT. This sequence encodes CASSGRTDHRQPQHF.

This clone has only one observation. The V and J genes are TRBV2 and TRBJ1-5; TRBD1 might be the D (5 bases). Trimming removed 8 bases from V and 5 bases from J, with 16 bases in between. Germline-derived CDR1 and CDR2 are SNHLY and FYNNEI. The length of the CDR3 is 14 residues. The CDR3: CASRGVQLDQPQHF. The CDR3, as DNA: TGTGCCAGCCGAGGGGTCCAATTGGATCAGCCCCAGCATTTT.

DNA of the CDR3: TGTGCCAGCAGTTTAACAGGGATTTCGGAAGATACGCAGTATTTT. As protein: CASSLTGISEDTQYF. J is TRBJ2-3 and V is TRBV6-5; weak D call: TRBD1 (6 bases). V was shortened by 4 bases and J by 5 bases, with 16 bases between the two germline ends. CDR1 MNHEY and CDR2 SVGAGI come from the germline V gene. This CDR3 has 15 residues.

The V call is TRBV4-1, the J call TRBJ1-2; D call uncertain. Trimming left V 1 base short and J 6 bases short, with 12 bases between. CDR3 length: 14 amino acids. CDR1 is MGHRA and CDR2 is YSYEKL in the germline V gene. CDR3 loop: CASSQVLGSNGYTF. CDR3 nucleotide sequence: TGCGCCAGCAGCCAAGTCCTGGGATCGAATGGCTACACCTTC.

The V call is TRBV11-3, the J call TRBJ2-5; D ambiguous. V was shortened by 4 bases and J by 13 bases, with 16 bases between the two germline ends. Germline V CDR1 and CDR2: SGHNT, YENEEA. CDR3 length: 12 amino acids. The CDR3 protein is CASSSIDTRVYF. The CDR3 DNA is TGTGCCAGCAGCTCTATAGACACCCGCGTGTACTTC.

The chain has TRBV5-8 and TRBJ2-7; D perhaps matches TRBD2 (6 bases). Trimming removed 1 base from V and 0 bases from J, with 17 bases in between. Germline CDR1 reads SGHTS; CDR2 reads YDEGEE. The CDR3 runs 17 residues. CDR3 coding DNA: TGTGCCAGCAGCTTGTACTGGCAGGACGGGAGCTCCTACGAGCAGTACTTC. It specifies CASSLYWQDGSSYEQYF.

The chain is built from TRBV5-1 and TRBJ1-2, with 8 positions matching TRBD1. Trimming removed 4 bases from V and 3 bases from J; junction bases left unmatched: 5. The CDR3 loop spans 14 amino acids. Germline CDR1 SGHRS, CDR2 YFSETQ. The CDR3 reads CASSRGQGDYGYTF. CDR3 coding DNA: TGCGCCAGCAGCCGCGGACAGGGCGACTATGGCTACACCTTC. The full variable domain, with the rest looked up from reference TRBV5-1 and TRBJ1-2, is KAGVTQTPRYLIKTRGQQVTLSCSPISGHRSVSWYQQTPGQGLQFLFEYFSETQRNKGNFPGRFSGRQFSNSRSEMNVSTLELGDSALYLCASSRGQGDYGYTFGSGTRLTVV.

CDR3: CASRLAPGTDFNEQFF. CDR3 sequence (DNA): TGTGCCAGCAGGCTTGCCCCCGGGACAGACTTCAATGAGCAGTTCTTC. The V gene is TRBV27, the J gene TRBJ2-1; 7 bases map to TRBD1. V was pared by 6 bases and J by 6 bases, with 14 bases of the junction left unmatched. The V gene's germline CDR1 is MNHEY and CDR2 SMNVEV (reference sequence). The CDR3 covers 16 residues.

The CDR3 reads CAISDSNQPQHF. CDR3 in DNA: TGTGCCATCAGTGATAGCAATCAGCCCCAGCATTTT. The chain uses TRBV10-3 and TRBJ1-5; D remains ambiguous. The germline V gene encodes CDR1 ENHRY and CDR2 SYGVKD. The CDR3 has 12 residues. Trimming stripped 3 bases from V and 0 bases from J, with 0 bases between.

The genes are TRBV27 and TRBJ2-5; no clear D. Looked up from germline, CDR1 is MNHEY and CDR2 is SMNVEV (reference sequence). The CDR3 totals 12 residues. V was cut by 6 bases and J by 0 bases, with 5 bases left in between. The CDR3 here is CASRGYQETQYF. The CDR3 DNA is TGTGCCAGCAGGGGGTACCAAGAGACCCAGTACTTC.

The chain is built from TRBV7-6 and TRBJ2-5; 12 positions agree with TRBD1. V shed 1 base, J shed 4 bases, and the junction held 4 bases outside the gene matches. The CDR3 sequence is 16 residues long. CDR1 and CDR2 from the germline V gene are SGHVS and FNYEAQ. The CDR3 nucleotides read TGTGCCAGCAGCTTAGTGGGACAGGGGGCGGGAGAGACCCAGTACTTC. It codes for CASSLVGQGAGETQYF.